Following are 9 T cell receptor beta chains from one sample sequenced in a study of tumor-infiltrating lymphocytes in primary liver carcinoma. Making TCR beta cDNA involved around 510 ng total RNA and a constant-region primer. Each TCR beta library was derived from three nested multiplex PCR rounds that employed slightly modified ARM-PCR. For approximately 11 cycles apiece, the opening two PCR rounds ran with TRBV1-TRBV30 forward primers and a C-beta reverse primer. TCRdb processed the multiplex PCR reads anew with MiXCR; each CDR3 protein has one entry. The sample lists approximately 64,000 distinct CDR3 sequences; about 71% were seen once. Co-extraction of both nucleic acids (RNA and DNA) used about 19-33 mg of unsorted bulk tissue. The sequenced sample consisted of liver tumor tissue from sampling region 4. This sample's subset: tumor region T4, right-lateral pole. These receptors originate from a man aged 40-49 years with primary liver carcinoma and hepatitis B virus infection.

This clonotype was detected only once. The chain carries TRBV6-5 and TRBJ2-6; D ambiguous. CDR3 size: 13 residues. The V end was cut by 8 bases, the J end by 8 bases, with 13 bases between. Germline V CDR1 and CDR2: MNHEY, SVGAGI. Written as DNA, the CDR3 is TGTGCCAGCGGCCCGAAGGGCCCCAACGTCCTGACTTTC. The encoded protein is CASGPKGPNVLTF.

The genes are TRBV12-3 or TRBV12-4 and TRBJ1-5, with TRBD1 matching over 7 bases. This CDR3 is 16 amino acids long. In nucleotides, the CDR3 is TGTGACAGTAGTTTCCACTGGACAGGCCTCAATCAGCCCCAGCATTTT. This gives the protein CDSSFHWTGLNQPQHF.

Comments on this clonotype: An end of the junction differs from the germline gene, which may be a read error. The chain uses TRBV5-1 and TRBJ1-6; TRBD1 matches at 10 bases. This CDR3 has 16 residues. The germline CDR1 and CDR2 sequences are SGHRS and YFSETQ. DNA for the CDR3: TGTGCCAGCAGCTCGAATCCGGGACAGGGGAATTCACCCATCCACTTT. Amino acids: CASSSNPGQGNSPIHF.

In regard to this clonotype: An end of the junction differs from the germline gene, which may be a read error. The chain carries TRBV6-1 and TRBJ2-3, with 8 bases aligning to TRBD2. The CDR3 runs 16 residues. The germline V gene has CDR1 MNHNS and CDR2 SASEGT. The CDR3, as DNA: TGTGCCAGCACTGAAATAACGGGAGGGAGGACAGATACGCAGTGTTTT. It specifies CASTEITGGRTDTQCF.

J is TRBJ1-2 and V is TRBV7-2; 9 bases agree with TRBD1. Trimming removed 7 bases from V and 4 bases from J; junction bases left unmatched: 10. Germline CDR1 SGHTA, CDR2 FQGNSA. The CDR3 runs to 15 residues. The CDR3 bases are TGTGCCAGCACACCCTCGGGACAGGGCTCCTATGGCTACACCTTC. Translated: CASTPSGQGSYGYTF.

V and J are TRBV19 and TRBJ2-5; 8 positions agree with TRBD1. Germline CDR1 is LNHDA and CDR2 is SQIVND (reference sequence). The length of the CDR3 is 15 residues. After removal of 3 bases from V and 13 bases from J, the junction contained 16 bases not matched to a gene. Here the CDR3 reads CASSIVASAQGGPYF. The CDR3 coding sequence is TGTGCCAGTAGTATCGTCGCTAGCGCACAGGGGGGCCCGTACTTC. Combining the CDR3 with reference TRBV19 and TRBJ2-5 gives the whole variable domain DGGITQSPKYLFRKEGQNVTLSCEQNLNHDAMYWYRQDPGQGLRLIYYSQIVNDFQKGDIAEGYSVSREKKESFPLTVTSAQKNPTAFYLCASSIVASAQGGPYFGPGTRLLVL.

Worth noting for this clonotype: A junction end diverges from the germline sequence, so it may reflect a read error. This chain joins TRBV29-1 and TRBJ1-1; D gene ambiguous. CDR1 is SQVTM, CDR2 ANQGSEA, per germline. The CDR3 length is 14 residues. As DNA, the CDR3 is TGCAGTGTTGTTCGGACTGTGAAGAACACTGAAGCTTTCTTT. Its translation: CSVVRTVKNTEAFF.

As concerns this clonotype: The junction departs from the called germline gene at one end, perhaps through a read error. The V gene is TRBV7-2, the J gene TRBJ2-7; possibly TRBD2 for D (5 bases). The CDR3 is made up of 12 amino acids. Germline V gene sequence: CDR1 SGHTA, CDR2 FQGNSA. CDR3 protein: CASSYTRYEEYF. The CDR3 nucleotides are TGTGCCAGCAGCTATACTAGGTACGAGGAGTACTTC.

This clonotype was seen just once. It is likely a read error, because the conserved phenylalanine at the end of the CDR3 is missing. The chain recombines TRBV6-5 with TRBJ2-3; D not resolved. CDR1 is MNHEY, CDR2 SVGAGI, per germline. This CDR3 is 13 amino acids long. Trimming removed 6 bases at V and 0 bases at J, with 7 bases between. CDR3 sequence: CASSLQSTDTQYS. The DNA for the CDR3 is TGTGCCAGCAGCCTTCAGAGCACAGATACGCAGTATTCT.